A selection of T cell receptor beta chains follows, all from one sample in a study of T cells in Graves' hyperthyroidism and ophthalmopathy. TCRdb re-analysed the multiplex PCR reads in MiXCR, keeping a single row per CDR3 protein. Of around 350,000 distinct CDR3 sequences in the sample, 15% to 19% were seen once. Sequenced: blood. These receptors came from a woman aged 18-35 years with Graves' hyperthyroidism that later progressed to Graves' ophthalmopathy. The CDR3 runs from the conserved cysteine through the conserved F or W. The order of the fields is clone size, D gene, J gene, V gene, CDR3 DNA, CDR3 protein. The D gene is left open where the match is weak. The size field is filled for only some rows; it gives once, few, many or a size class.

size: few
D: NA
J: TRBJ2-7
V: TRBV29-1
DNA: TGCAGCGTTGAAAGTGGGACCAACGACGAGCAGTACTTC
CDR3: CSVESGTNDEQYF

size: NA
D: TRBD2
J: TRBJ2-3
V: TRBV24-1
DNA: TGTGCCACCAGTGACCCCGGGGGGGCAGATACGCAGTATTTT
CDR3: CATSDPGGADTQYF

size: many
D: NA
J: TRBJ2-5
V: TRBV27
DNA: TGTGCCAGCAGTTGGGGAGGAAAAGAGACCCAGTACTTC
CDR3: CASSWGGKETQYF

size: NA
D: TRBD2
J: TRBJ2-1
V: TRBV6-2/TRBV6-3
DNA: TGTGCCAGCAGTCCCACCGGACTAGCGGGAGGCAATGAGCAGTTCTTC
CDR3: CASSPTGLAGGNEQFF

size: few
D: TRBD2
J: TRBJ2-3
V: TRBV9
DNA: TGTGCCAGCAGCCTCACCGGGACGGGGGGTGATACGCAGTATTTT
CDR3: CASSLTGTGGDTQYF

size: NA
D: NA
J: TRBJ1-1
V: TRBV3-1
DNA: TGTGCCAGCAGCCAAGATTGGGGCGTTGAAGCTTTCTTT
CDR3: CASSQDWGVEAFF

size: many
D: NA
J: TRBJ1-1
V: TRBV11-2
DNA: TGTGCCAGCAGCCACAATCGACAGGATGCTGAAGCTTTCTTT
CDR3: CASSHNRQDAEAFF

size: NA
D: NA
J: TRBJ2-5
V: TRBV27
DNA: TGTGCCAGCAGTCGCCCACTTGTAGACAGCCAAGAGACCCAGTACTTC
CDR3: CASSRPLVDSQETQYF

size: NA
D: NA
J: TRBJ1-2
V: TRBV7-2
DNA: TGTGCCAGCAGCCCCTGGACAAGACCTACAATTGCCTACACCTTC
CDR3: CASSPWTRPTIAYTF

size: many
D: NA
J: TRBJ1-2
V: TRBV28
DNA: TGTGCCAGCAGTTCCGGGATCCGCGGACCCCCTAACTATGGCTACACCTTC
CDR3: CASSSGIRGPPNYGYTF

size: many
D: TRBD1
J: TRBJ1-1
V: TRBV20-1
DNA: TGCAGTGCTACCAGACAGGGGACCTCTGAAGCTTTCTTT
CDR3: CSATRQGTSEAFF

size: many
D: TRBD2
J: TRBJ2-1
V: TRBV5-1
DNA: TGCGCCAGCAGCGGAGGGACTAGCAGGTACAATGAGCAGTTCTTC
CDR3: CASSGGTSRYNEQFF